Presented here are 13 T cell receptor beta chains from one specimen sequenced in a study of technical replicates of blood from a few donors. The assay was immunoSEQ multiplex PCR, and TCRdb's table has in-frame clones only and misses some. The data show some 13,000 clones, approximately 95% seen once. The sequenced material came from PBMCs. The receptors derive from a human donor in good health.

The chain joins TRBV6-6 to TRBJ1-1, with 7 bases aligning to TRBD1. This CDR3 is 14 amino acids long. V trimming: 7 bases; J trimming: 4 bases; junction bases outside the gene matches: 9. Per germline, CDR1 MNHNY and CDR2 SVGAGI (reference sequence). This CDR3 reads CASTPGQQITEAFF. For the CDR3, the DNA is TGTGCCAGCACCCCGGGACAGCAAATCACTGAAGCTTTCTTT.

CDR3 bases: TGTGCCAGCCAACAGGGGGCGCCTGGCGGGGAGCTGTTTTTT. This sequence encodes CASQQGAPGGELFF. The rearrangement joins TRBV7-6 to TRBJ2-2; TRBD1 agrees at 9 bases. The germline V gene encodes CDR1 SGHVS and CDR2 FNYEAQ. Trimming cost V 8 bases and J 7 bases; bases outside gene matches: 8. CDR3 size: 14 residues.

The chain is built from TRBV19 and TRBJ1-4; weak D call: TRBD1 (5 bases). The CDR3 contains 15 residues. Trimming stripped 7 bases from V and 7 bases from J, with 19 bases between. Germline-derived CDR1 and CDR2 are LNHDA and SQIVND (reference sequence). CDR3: CASTITGPASEKLFF. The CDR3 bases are TGTGCCAGTACCATAACAGGTCCGGCAAGTGAAAAACTGTTTTTT. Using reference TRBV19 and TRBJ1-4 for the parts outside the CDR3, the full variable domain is DGGITQSPKYLFRKEGQNVTLSCEQNLNHDAMYWYRQDPGQGLRLIYYSQIVNDFQKGDIAEGYSVSREKKESFPLTVTSAQKNPTAFYLCASTITGPASEKLFFGSGTQLSVL.

CDR3 sequence (DNA): TGCGCCAGCAGCTTGGGGACACTTCGCACAGATACGCAGTATTTT. This codes for CASSLGTLRTDTQYF. The chain joins TRBV5-1 to TRBJ2-3; maybe TRBD1 (5 bases). Germline assignment: CDR1 SGHRS and CDR2 YFSETQ. This CDR3 has 15 amino acids. Trimming shortened V by 0 bases and J by 1 base, and 9 bases separated the two germline ends.

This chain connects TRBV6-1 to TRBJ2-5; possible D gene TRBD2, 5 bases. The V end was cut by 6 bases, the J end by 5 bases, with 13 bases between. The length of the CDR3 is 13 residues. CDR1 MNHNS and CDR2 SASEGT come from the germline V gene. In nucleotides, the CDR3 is TGTGCCAGCAGGAACAGAGGAGGCGAGACCCAGTACTTC. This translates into CASRNRGGETQYF.

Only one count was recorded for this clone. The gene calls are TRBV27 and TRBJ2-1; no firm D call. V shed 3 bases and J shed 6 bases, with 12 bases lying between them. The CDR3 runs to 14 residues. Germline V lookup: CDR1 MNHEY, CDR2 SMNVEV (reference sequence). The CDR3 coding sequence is TGTGCCAGCAGTTTGGGCCAGGAAGGCAATGAGCAGTTCTTC. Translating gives CASSLGQEGNEQFF.

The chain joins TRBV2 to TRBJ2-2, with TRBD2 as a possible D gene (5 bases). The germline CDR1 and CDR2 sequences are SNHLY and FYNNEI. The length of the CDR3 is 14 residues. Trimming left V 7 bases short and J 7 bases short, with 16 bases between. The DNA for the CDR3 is TGTGCCAGCAATAAGGTTACGGGAAACGGGGAGCTGTTTTTT. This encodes CASNKVTGNGELFF.

The CDR3 DNA follows: TGTGCCAGCAGCAATGGGGGCTGGATCACTGAAGCTTTCTTT. This encodes CASSNGGWITEAFF. V usage is TRBV6-1 and J usage is TRBJ1-1; tentatively, D is TRBD1 (6 bases). The germline CDR1 and CDR2 sequences are MNHNS and SASEGT. Trimming pared 6 bases from V and 4 bases from J, leaving 15 bases between. The CDR3 totals 14 residues.

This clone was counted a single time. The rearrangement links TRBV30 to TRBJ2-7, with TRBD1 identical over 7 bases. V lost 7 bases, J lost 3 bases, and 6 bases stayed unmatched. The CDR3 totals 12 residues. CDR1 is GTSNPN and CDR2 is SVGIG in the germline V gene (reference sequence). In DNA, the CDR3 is TGTGCCTCAGGGGGTTCATTCTACGAGCAGTACTTC. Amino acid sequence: CASGGSFYEQYF.

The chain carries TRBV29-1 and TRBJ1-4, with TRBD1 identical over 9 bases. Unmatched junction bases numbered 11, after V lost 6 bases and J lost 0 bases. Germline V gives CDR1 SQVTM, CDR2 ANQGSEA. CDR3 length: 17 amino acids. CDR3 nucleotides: TGCAGCGTCTCCGGGACAGGGCAGGTCCCAACTAATGAAAAACTGTTTTTT. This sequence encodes CSVSGTGQVPTNEKLFF.

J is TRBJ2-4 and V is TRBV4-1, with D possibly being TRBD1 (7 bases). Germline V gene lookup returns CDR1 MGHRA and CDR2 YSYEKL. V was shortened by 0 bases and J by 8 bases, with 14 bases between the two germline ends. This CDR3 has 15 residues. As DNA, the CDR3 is TGCGCCAGCAGCCAAGAGGGGCAGGGGGGATACATTCAGTACTTC. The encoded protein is CASSQEGQGGYIQYF.

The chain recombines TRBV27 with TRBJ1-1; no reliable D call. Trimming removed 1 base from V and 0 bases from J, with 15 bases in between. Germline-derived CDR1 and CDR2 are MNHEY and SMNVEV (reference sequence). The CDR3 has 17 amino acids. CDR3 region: CASSLLSFGSLNTEAFF. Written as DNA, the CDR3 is TGTGCCAGCAGTTTATTATCCTTTGGCAGTTTGAACACTGAAGCTTTCTTT.

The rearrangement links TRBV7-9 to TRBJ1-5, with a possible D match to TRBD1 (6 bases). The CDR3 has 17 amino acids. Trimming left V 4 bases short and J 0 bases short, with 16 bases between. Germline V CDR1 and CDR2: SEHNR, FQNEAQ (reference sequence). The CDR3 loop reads CASSSTWTENSNQPQHF. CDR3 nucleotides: TGTGCCAGCAGCTCCACTTGGACAGAGAATAGCAATCAGCCCCAGCATTTT.